The 8 T cell receptor beta chains presented below share a single source sample, sequenced in a study of control samples from healthy donors and cancer patients. Data came from immunoSEQ multiplex PCR; TCRdb stores just in-frame clones and leaves some out. Of approximately 150,000 clones in the sample, around nine tenths were seen once. Sequencing was carried out using PBMCs. These receptors all come from a man in his fifties or sixties with head and neck cancer.

V is TRBV7-2 and J is TRBJ1-5; D remains ambiguous. The CDR3 consists of 13 residues. Germline CDR1 SGHTA, CDR2 FQGNSA. Trimming took off 3 bases at V and 6 bases at J, with 9 bases between the two ends. The CDR3, as DNA: TGTGCCAGCAGCTTCGGGGAAGGTCAGCCCCAGCATTTT. It specifies CASSFGEGQPQHF. Full variable domain (rest looked up from reference TRBV7-2 and TRBJ1-5): GAGVSQSPSNKVTEKGKDVELRCDPISGHTALYWYRQSLGQGLEFLIYFQGNSAPDKSGLPSDRFSAERTGGSVSTLTIQRTQQEDSAVYLCASSFGEGQPQHFGDGTRLSIL.

The V call is TRBV29-1, the J call TRBJ2-7; no firm D call. Germline CDR1 is SQVTM and CDR2 is ANQGSEA. V lost 4 bases and J lost 4, with 11 bases in between. The CDR3 is 12 amino acids. CDR3 sequence: CSVVPDRYEQYF. The CDR3 region has the DNA TGCAGCGTTGTACCCGATCGTTACGAGCAGTACTTC.

The chain recombines TRBV7-9 with TRBJ1-1; D uncertain. CDR1 and CDR2 from the germline V gene are SEHNR and FQNEAQ (reference sequence). Trimming took off 2 bases at V and 5 bases at J, with 12 bases between the two ends. This CDR3 spans 14 amino acids. The CDR3, as DNA: TGTGCCAGCAGCTTATATGAAGGGAGAACTGAAGCTTTCTTT. It codes for CASSLYEGRTEAFF.

This clone occurred a few times. The chain is built from TRBV15 and TRBJ1-6; unclear D gene. The germline V gene encodes CDR1 LNHNV and CDR2 YYDKDF (reference sequence). Deletions cut 1 base from V and 0 bases from J, with 4 bases between. The CDR3 consists of 15 residues. CDR3 residues: CATSRGGSYNSPLHF. For the CDR3, the DNA is TGTGCCACCAGCAGAGGTGGCTCCTATAATTCACCCCTCCACTTT.

V gene TRBV3-1 (or the pseudogene TRBV3-2) combines with J gene TRBJ1-3, with 7 bases fitting TRBD1. Unmatched junction bases numbered 4, after V lost 2 bases and J lost 3 bases. This CDR3 contains 15 residues. The germline gives CDR1 LGHDT, CDR2 YNNKEL (reference sequence). In DNA form, the CDR3 reads TGTGCCAGCAGCCAACTTACAGGGGTTGGAAACACCATATATTTT. It specifies CASSQLTGVGNTIYF.

This chain joins TRBV5-1 and TRBJ2-2, with a tentative D call TRBD1 (7 bases). CDR3 length: 16 residues. The V end lost 7 bases, the J end lost 2 bases, and 18 bases lay between the germline ends. Germline-derived CDR1 and CDR2 are SGHRS and YFSETQ. The CDR3 DNA is TGCGCCAGCCAACGAGCCCAGGGGGGAAACACCGGGGAGCTGTTTTTT. It encodes CASQRAQGGNTGELFF.

This sequence joins TRBV30 and TRBJ1-1, with D unclear. CDR3 size: 11 residues. Germline CDR1 reads GTSNPN; CDR2 reads SVGIG (reference sequence). The V gene lost 2 bases and the J gene lost 0 bases, with 1 base spanning the gap. The CDR3 loop reads CAWSLNTEAFF. In DNA, the CDR3 is TGTGCCTGGAGTCTGAACACTGAAGCTTTCTTT.

The chain is built from TRBV5-8 and TRBJ1-1, with 8 bases fitting TRBD1. CDR3 length equals 15 residues. Germline CDR1 is SGHTS and CDR2 is YDEGEE. The junction had 9 bases not matched to a gene; V was cut back by 4 bases and J by 4 bases. The DNA of the CDR3 is TGTGCCAGCAGCAAACCGGGACAGGATTCCACTGAAGCTTTCTTT. Translated, it gives CASSKPGQDSTEAFF.